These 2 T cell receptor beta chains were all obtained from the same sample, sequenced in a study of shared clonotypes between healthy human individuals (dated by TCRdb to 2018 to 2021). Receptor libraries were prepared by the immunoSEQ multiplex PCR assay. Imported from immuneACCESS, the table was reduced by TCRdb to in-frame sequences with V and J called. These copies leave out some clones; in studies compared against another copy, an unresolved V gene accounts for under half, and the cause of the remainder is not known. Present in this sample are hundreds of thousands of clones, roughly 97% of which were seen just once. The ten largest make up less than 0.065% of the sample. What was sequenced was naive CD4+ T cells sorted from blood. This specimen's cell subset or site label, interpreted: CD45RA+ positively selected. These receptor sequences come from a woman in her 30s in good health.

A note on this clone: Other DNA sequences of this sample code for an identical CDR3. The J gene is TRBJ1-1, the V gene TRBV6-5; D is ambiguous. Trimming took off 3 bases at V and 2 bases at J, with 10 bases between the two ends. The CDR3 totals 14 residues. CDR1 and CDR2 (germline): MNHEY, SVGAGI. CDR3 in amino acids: CASSYRTGNTEAFF. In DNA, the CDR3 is TGTGCCAGCAGTTATCGGACGGGAAACACTGAAGCTTTCTTT.

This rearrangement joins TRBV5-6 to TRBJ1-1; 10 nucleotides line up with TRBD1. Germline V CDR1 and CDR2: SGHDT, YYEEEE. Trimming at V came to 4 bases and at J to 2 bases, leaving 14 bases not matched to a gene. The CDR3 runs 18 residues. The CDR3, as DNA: TGTGCCAGCAGCGCTCAAACCGGGACAGGGGCGGTAAACACTGAAGCTTTCTTT. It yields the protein CASSAQTGTGAVNTEAFF.